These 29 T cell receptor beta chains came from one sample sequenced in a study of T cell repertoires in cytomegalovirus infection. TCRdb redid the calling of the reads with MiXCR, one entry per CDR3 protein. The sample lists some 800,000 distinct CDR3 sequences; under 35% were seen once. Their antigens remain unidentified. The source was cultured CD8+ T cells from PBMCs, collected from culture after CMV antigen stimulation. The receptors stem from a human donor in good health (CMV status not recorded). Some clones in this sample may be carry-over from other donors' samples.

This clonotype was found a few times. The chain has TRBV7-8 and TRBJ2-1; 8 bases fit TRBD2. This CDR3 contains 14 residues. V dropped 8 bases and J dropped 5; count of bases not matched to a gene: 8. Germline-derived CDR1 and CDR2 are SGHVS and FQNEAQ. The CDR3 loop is CASGKRRGDNEQFF. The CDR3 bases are TGTGCCAGCGGAAAGCGGCGGGGGGACAATGAGCAGTTCTTC.

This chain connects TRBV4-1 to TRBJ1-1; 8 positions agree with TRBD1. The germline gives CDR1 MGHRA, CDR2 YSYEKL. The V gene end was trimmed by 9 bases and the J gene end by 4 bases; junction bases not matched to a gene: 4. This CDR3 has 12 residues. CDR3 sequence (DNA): TGCGCCAGTGCACAGGGGGGCACTGAAGCTTTCTTT. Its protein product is CASAQGGTEAFF.

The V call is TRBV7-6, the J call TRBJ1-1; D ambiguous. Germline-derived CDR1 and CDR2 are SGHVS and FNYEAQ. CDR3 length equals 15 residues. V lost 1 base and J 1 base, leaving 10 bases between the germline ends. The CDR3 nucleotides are TGTGCCAGCAGCTTAGGTGGTCCTCCGAACACTGAAGCTTTCTTT. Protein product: CASSLGGPPNTEAFF.

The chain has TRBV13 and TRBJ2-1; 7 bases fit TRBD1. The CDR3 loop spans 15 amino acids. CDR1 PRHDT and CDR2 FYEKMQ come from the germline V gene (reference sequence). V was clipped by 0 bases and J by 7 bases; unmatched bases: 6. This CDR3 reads CASSLGGSTGNEQFF. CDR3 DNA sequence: TGTGCCAGCAGCTTAGGCGGTTCGACAGGGAATGAGCAGTTCTTC.

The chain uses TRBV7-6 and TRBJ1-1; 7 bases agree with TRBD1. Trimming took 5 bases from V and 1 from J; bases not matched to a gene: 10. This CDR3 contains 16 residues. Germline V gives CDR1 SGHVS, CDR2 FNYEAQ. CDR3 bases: TGTGCCAGCAGCCCACTACAGGGGCAGGAGAACACTGAAGCTTTCTTT. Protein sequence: CASSPLQGQENTEAFF. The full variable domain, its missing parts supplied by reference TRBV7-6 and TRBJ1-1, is GAGVSQSPRYKVTKRGQDVALRCDPISGHVSLYWYRQALGQGPEFLTYFNYEAQQDKSGLPNDRFSAERPEGSISTLTIQRTEQRDSAMYRCASSPLQGQENTEAFFGQGTRLTVV.

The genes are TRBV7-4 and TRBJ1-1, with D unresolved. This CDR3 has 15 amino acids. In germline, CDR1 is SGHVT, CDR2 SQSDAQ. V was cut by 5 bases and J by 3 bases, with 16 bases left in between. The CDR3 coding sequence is TGTGCCAGCAGCGGGGAACGGGGATTCTACACTGAAGCTTTCTTT. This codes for CASSGERGFYTEAFF.

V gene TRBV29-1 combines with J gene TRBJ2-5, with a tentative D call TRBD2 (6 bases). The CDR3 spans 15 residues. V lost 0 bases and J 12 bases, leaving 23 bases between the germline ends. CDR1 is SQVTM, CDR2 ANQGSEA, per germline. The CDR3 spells CSVEDRGFSRAPEYF. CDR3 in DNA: TGCAGCGTTGAAGATCGGGGGTTTAGCCGGGCCCCGGAGTACTTC. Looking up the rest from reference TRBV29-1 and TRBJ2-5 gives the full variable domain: SAVISQKPSRDICQRGTSLTIQCQVDSQVTMMFWYRQQPGQSLTLIATANQGSEATYESGFVIDKFPISRPNLTFSTLTVSNMSPEDSSIYLCSVEDRGFSRAPEYFGPGTRLLVL.

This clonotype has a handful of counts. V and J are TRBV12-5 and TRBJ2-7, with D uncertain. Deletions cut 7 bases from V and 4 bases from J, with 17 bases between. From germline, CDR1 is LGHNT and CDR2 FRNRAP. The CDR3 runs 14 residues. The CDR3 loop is CASASPAGIYEQYF. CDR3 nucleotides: TGTGCTAGTGCTTCGCCCGCCGGAATTTACGAGCAGTACTTC.

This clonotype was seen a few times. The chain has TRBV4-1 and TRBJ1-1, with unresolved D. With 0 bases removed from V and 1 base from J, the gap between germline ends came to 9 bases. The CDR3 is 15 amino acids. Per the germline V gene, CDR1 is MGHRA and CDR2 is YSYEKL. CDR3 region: CASSQESAANTEAFF. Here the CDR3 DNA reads TGCGCCAGCAGCCAAGAGTCGGCTGCGAACACTGAAGCTTTCTTT.

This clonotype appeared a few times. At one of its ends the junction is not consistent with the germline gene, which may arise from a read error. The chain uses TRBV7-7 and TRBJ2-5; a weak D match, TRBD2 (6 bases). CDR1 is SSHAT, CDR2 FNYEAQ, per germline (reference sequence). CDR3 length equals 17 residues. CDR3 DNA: TGTGCTAGCAGCTCCGGTTGGAGGGGAACAGACCAAGAGACCCAGTACTTC. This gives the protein CASSSGWRGTDQETQYF.

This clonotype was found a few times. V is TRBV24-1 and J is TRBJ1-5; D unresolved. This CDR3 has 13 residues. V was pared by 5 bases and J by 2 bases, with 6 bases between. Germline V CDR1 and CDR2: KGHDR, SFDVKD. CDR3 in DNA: TGTGCCACCAGTGCAGCGGGCAATCAGCCCCAGCATTTT. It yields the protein CATSAAGNQPQHF.

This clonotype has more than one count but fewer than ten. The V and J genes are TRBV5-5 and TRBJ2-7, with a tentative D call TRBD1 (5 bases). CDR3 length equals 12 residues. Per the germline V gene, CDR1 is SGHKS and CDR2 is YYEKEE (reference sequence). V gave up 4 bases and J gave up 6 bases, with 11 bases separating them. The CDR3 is CASSMQGFEQYV. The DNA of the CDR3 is TGTGCCAGCAGCATGCAGGGTTTCGAGCAGTACGTC.

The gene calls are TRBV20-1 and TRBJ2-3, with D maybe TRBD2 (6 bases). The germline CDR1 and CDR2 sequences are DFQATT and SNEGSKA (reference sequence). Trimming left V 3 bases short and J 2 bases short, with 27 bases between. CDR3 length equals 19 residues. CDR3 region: CSASPYPHTSFENTDTQYF. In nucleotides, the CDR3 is TGCAGTGCTAGTCCCTACCCCCATACTAGCTTTGAGAACACAGATACGCAGTATTTT.

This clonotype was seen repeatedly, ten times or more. The CDR3 DNA reads TGTGCCATCAGTGAAAGACAGGCAACTAATGAAAAACTGTTTTTT. It codes for CAISERQATNEKLFF. The chain has TRBV10-3 and TRBJ1-4, with a possible D match to TRBD1 (6 bases). Between the trimmed V and J ends, which lost 3 bases and 0 bases, there was a span of 8 bases. Per germline, CDR1 ENHRY and CDR2 SYGVKD. There are 15 residues in the CDR3.

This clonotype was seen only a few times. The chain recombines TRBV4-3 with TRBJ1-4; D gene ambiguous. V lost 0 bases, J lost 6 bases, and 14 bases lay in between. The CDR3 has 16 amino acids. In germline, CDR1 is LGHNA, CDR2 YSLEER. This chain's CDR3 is CASSQDRPEVDEKLFF. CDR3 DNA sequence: TGCGCCAGCAGCCAAGATCGGCCAGAGGTCGATGAAAAACTGTTTTTT.

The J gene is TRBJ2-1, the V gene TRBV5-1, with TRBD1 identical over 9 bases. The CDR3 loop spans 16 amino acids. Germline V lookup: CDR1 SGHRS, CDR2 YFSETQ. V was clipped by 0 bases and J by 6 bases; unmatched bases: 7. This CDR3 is CASSLAPGTGPNEQFF. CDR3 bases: TGCGCCAGCAGCTTGGCCCCAGGGACAGGGCCCAATGAGCAGTTCTTC.

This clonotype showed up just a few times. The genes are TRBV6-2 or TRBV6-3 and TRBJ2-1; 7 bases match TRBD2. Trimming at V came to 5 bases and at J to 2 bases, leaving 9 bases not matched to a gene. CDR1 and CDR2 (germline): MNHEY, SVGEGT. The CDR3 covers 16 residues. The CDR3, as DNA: TGTGCCAGCAGTGGTCTCCCGGGACTACCCTACAATGAGCAGTTCTTC. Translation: CASSGLPGLPYNEQFF.

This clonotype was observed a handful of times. CDR3 bases: TGTGCCTGTTCCCTGGGGGCGGGCGGGGAGCTGTTTTTT. This translates into CACSLGAGGELFF. This chain links TRBV19 with TRBJ2-2, with D perhaps TRBD1 (6 bases). The V end was cut by 11 bases, the J end by 7 bases, with 17 bases between. The CDR3 is made up of 13 amino acids. The germline V gene encodes CDR1 LNHDA and CDR2 SQIVND (reference sequence).

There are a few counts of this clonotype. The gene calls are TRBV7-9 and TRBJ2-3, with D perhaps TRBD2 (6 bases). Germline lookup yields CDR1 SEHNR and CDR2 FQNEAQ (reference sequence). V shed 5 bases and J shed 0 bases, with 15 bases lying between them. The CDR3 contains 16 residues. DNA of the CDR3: TGTGCCAGCAGCCCCCCCCGGGGGACTAGCACAGATACGCAGTATTTT. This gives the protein CASSPPRGTSTDTQYF.

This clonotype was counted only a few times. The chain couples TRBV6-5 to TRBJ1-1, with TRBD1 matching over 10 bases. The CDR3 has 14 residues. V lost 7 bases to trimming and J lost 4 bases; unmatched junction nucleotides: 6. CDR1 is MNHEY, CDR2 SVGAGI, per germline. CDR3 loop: CASNRQGAFTEAFF. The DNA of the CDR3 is TGTGCCAGCAACAGACAGGGGGCATTCACTGAAGCTTTCTTT.

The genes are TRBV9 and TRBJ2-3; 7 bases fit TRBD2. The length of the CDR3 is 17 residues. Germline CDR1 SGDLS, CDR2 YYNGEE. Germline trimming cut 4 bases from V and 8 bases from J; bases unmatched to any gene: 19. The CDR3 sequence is CASSPEGLAVGTRTQYF. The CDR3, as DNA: TGTGCCAGCAGCCCCGAGGGCCTAGCGGTTGGTACGCGTACGCAGTATTTT.

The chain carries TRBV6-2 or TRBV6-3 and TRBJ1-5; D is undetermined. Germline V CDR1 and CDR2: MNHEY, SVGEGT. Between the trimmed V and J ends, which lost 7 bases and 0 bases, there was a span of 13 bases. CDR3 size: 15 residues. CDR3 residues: CASTRTVGSNQPQHF. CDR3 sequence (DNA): TGTGCCAGCACTCGAACAGTGGGTAGCAATCAGCCCCAGCATTTT.

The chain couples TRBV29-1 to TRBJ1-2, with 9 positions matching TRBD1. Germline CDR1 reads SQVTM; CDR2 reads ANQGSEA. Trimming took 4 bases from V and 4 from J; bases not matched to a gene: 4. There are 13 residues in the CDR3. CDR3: CSVGPDRGYGYTF. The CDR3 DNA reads TGCAGCGTTGGCCCGGACAGGGGCTATGGCTACACCTTC.

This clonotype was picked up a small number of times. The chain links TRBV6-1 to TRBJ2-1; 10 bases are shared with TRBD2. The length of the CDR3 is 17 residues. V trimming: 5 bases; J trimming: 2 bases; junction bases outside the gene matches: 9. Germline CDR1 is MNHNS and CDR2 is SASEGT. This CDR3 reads CASSLSSGGFAYNEQFF. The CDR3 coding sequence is TGTGCCAGCAGTCTAAGTAGCGGGGGGTTCGCCTACAATGAGCAGTTCTTC.

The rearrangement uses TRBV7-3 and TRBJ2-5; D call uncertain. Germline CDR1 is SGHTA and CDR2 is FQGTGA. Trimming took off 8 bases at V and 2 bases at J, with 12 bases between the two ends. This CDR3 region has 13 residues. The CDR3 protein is CASVGKLQETQYF. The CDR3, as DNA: TGTGCCAGCGTGGGCAAGCTACAAGAGACCCAGTACTTC.

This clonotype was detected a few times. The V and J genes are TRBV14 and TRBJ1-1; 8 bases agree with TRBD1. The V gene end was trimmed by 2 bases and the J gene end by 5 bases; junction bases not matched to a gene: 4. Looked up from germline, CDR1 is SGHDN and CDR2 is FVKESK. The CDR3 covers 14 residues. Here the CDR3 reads CASSQQGARTEAFF. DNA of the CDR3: TGTGCCAGCAGCCAACAGGGGGCGCGGACTGAAGCTTTCTTT.

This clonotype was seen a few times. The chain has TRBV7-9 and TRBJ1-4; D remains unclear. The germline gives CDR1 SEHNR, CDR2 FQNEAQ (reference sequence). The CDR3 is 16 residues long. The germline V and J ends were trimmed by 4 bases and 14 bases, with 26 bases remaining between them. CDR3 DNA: TGTGCCAGCAGCTCCCTCCCAAGGTCTCACGACTCGTGGCTGTTTTTT. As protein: CASSSLPRSHDSWLFF.

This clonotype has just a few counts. The CDR3 sequence is CASSHGPVESNQPQHF. DNA of the CDR3: TGTGCCAGCAGTCACGGGCCCGTTGAAAGCAATCAGCCCCAGCATTTT. This sequence joins TRBV6-2 or TRBV6-3 and TRBJ1-5; no definite D call. V lost 5 bases to trimming and J lost 1 base, with 15 bases between them. Germline V gene data show CDR1 as MNHEY and CDR2 as SVGEGT. The CDR3 is made up of 16 amino acids.

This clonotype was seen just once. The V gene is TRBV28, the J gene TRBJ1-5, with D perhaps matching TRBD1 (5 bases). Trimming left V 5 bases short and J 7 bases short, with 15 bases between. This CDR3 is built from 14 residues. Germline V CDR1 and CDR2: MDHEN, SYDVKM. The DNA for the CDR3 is TGTGCCAGCAGTCCACGACAGCTTAGGCAGCCCCAGCATTTT. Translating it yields CASSPRQLRQPQHF.